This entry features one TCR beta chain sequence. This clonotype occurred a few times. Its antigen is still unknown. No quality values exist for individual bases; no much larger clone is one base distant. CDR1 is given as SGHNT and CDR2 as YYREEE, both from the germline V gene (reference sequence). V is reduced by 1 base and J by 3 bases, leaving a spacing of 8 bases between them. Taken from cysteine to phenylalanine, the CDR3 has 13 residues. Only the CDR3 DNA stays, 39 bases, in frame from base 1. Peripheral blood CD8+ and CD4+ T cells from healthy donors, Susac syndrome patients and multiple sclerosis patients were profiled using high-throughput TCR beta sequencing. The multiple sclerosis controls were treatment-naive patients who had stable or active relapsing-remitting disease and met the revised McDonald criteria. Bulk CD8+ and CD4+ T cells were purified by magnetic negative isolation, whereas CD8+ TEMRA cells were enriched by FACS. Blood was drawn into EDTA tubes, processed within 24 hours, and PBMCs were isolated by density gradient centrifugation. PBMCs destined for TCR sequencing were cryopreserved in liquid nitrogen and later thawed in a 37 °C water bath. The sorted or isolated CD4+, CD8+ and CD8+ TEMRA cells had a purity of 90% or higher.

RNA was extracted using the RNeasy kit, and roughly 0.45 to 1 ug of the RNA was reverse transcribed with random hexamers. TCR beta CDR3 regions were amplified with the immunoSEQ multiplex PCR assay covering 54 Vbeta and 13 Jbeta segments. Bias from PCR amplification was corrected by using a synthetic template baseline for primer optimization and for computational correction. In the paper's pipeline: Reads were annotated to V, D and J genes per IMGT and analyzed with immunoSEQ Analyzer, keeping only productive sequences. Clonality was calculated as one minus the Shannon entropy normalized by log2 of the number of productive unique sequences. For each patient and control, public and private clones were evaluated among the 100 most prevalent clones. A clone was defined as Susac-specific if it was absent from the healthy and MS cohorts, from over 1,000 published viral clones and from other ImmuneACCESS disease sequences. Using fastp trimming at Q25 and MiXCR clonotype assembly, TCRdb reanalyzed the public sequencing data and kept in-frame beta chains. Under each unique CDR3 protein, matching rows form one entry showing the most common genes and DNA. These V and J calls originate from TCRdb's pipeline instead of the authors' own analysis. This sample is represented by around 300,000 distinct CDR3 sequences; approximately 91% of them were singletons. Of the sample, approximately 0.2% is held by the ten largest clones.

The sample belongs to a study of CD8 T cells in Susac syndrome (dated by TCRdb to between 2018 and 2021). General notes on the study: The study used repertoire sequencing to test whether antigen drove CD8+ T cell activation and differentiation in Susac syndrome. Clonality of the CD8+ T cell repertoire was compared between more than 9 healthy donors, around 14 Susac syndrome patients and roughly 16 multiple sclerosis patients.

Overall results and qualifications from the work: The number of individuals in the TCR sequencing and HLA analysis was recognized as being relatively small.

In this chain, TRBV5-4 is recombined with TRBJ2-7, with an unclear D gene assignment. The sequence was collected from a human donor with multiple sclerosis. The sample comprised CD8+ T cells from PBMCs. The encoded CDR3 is CASSLQWGYEQYF. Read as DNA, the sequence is TGTGCCAGCAGCTTGCAGTGGGGCTACGAGCAGTACTTC.